This T cell receptor beta chain originates from a study of shared clonotypes between healthy human individuals. The CDR3 covers 14 residues. Looked up from germline, CDR1 is MNHEY and CDR2 is SMNVEV (reference sequence). Trimming at V came to 10 bases and at J to 8 bases, leaving 11 bases not matched to a gene. Libraries were prepared by immunoSEQ multiplex PCR; TCRdb keeps only in-frame clonotypes and omits some of them. This table holds some 630,000 clones, less than 80% found once. Broader study findings: Generation probabilities were higher for clonotypes shared across all four sorted-subset donors than for unshared ones. Since donors were few, the genetic and exposure-history diversity represented was limited.

About this clone itself: As yet, its antigen is unknown.

This TCR was recovered from a woman between 25 and 40 years old in good health. Sequencing was carried out using memory CD4+ T cells sorted from blood. As for subset: CD45RA-negative fraction. V is TRBV27 and J is TRBJ1-4; 9 bases agree with TRBD1. The DNA for the CDR3 is TGTGCCACCAAGGGCACAGGGGGCTACGAAAAACTGTTTTTT. Translating it yields CATKGTGGYEKLFF.